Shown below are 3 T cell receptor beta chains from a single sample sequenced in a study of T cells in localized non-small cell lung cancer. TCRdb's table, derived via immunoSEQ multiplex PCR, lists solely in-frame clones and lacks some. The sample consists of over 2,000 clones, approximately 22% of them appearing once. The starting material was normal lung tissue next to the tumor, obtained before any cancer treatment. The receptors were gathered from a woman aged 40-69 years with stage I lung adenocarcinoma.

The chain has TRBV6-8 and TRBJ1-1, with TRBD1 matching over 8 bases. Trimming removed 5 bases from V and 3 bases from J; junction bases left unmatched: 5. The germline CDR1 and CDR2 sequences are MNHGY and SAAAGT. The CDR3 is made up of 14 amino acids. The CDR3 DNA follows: TGTGCCAGCAGTCCACAGGGGGGGGACACTGAAGCTTTCTTT. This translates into CASSPQGGDTEAFF.

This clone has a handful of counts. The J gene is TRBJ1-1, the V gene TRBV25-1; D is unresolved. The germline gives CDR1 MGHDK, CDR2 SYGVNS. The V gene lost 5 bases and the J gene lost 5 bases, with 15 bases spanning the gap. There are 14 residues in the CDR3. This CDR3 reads CASSMSGENTEAFF. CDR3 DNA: TGTGCCAGCAGTATGTCAGGAGAAAATACTGAAGCTTTCTTT. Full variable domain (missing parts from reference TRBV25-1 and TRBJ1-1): EADIYQTPRYLVIGTGKKITLECSQTMGHDKMYWYQQDPGMELHLIHYSYGVNSTEKGDLSSESTVSRIRTEHFPLTLESARPSHTSQYLCASSMSGENTEAFFGQGTRLTVV.

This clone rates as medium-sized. CDR3 loop: CASSVGAYTEAFF. CDR3 nucleotide sequence: TGTGCCAGCAGCGTAGGGGCCTACACTGAAGCTTTCTTT. J is TRBJ1-1 and V is TRBV9, with D uncertain. V lost 0 bases to trimming and J lost 3 bases, with 6 bases between them. The length of the CDR3 is 13 residues. Germline CDR1 SGDLS, CDR2 YYNGEE.